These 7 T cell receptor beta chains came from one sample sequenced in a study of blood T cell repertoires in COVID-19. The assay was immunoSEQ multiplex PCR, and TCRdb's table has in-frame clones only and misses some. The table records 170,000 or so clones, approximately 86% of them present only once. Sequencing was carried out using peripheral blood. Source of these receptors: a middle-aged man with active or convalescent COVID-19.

CDR3 in DNA: TGTGCCAGCAGCTCTAACAGGGAACGAACTTACGAGCAGTACTTC. Translating it yields CASSSNRERTYEQYF. The chain employs TRBV6-2 or TRBV6-3 and TRBJ2-7; weak D call: TRBD1 (6 bases). Trimming took off 6 bases at V and 4 bases at J, with 19 bases between the two ends. CDR3 length: 15 amino acids. Germline lookup yields CDR1 MNHEY and CDR2 SVGEGT.

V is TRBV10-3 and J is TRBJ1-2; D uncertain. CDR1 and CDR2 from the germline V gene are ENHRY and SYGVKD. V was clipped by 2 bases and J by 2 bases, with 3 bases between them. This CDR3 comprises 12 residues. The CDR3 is CAISEQNYGYTF. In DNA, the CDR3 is TGTGCCATCAGTGAGCAAAACTATGGCTACACCTTC.

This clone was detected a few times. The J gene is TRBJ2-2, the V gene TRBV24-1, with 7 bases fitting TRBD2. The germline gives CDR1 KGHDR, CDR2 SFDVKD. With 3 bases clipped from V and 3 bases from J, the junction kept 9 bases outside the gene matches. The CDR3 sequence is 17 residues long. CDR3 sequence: CATSDSYSGRDTGELFF. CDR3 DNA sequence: TGTGCCACCAGTGATAGCTACTCGGGGAGGGACACCGGGGAGCTGTTTTTT.

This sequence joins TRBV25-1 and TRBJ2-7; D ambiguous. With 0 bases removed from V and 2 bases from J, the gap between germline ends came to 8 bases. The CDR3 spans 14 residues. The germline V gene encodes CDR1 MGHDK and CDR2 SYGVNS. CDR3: CASSEYFRTYEQYF. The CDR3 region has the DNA TGTGCCAGCAGTGAATATTTTAGAACCTACGAGCAGTACTTC.

For the CDR3, the DNA is TGTGCCAGCAGCTTACTAGGGGGACCCCTGACAGATACGCAGTATTTT. This sequence encodes CASSLLGGPLTDTQYF. V is TRBV7-2 and J is TRBJ2-3; D perhaps matches TRBD1 (6 bases). Between the trimmed V and J ends, which lost 2 bases and 3 bases, there was a span of 15 bases. The CDR3 runs 16 residues. Germline lookup yields CDR1 SGHTA and CDR2 FQGNSA.

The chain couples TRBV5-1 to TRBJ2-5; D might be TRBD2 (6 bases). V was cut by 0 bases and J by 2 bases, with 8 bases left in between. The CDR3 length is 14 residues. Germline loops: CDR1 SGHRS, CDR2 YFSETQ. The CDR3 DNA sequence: TGCGCCAGCAGCTTGGTTAGCGGACAAGAGACCCAGTACTTC. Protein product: CASSLVSGQETQYF. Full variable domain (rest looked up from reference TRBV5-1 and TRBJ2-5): KAGVTQTPRYLIKTRGQQVTLSCSPISGHRSVSWYQQTPGQGLQFLFEYFSETQRNKGNFPGRFSGRQFSNSRSEMNVSTLELGDSALYLCASSLVSGQETQYFGPGTRLLVL.

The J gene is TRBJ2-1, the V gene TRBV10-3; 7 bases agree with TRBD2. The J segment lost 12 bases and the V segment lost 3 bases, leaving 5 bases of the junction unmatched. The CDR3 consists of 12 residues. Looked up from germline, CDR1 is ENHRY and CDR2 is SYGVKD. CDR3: CAISDGGSRQFF. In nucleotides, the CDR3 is TGTGCCATCAGTGATGGCGGGAGCCGGCAGTTCTTC.